One sample yielded the 14 T cell receptor beta chains listed below, sequenced in a study of blood T cell repertoires in COVID-19 (dated by TCRdb to the early 2020s). The library was produced with the immunoSEQ multiplex PCR assay. TCRdb stores this immuneACCESS table with in-frame sequences only. Part of the clones is absent; in the studies checked, under half of the shortfall reflects unresolved V genes, and no reason is known for the rest. In all, the sample holds some 310,000 clones, and 90% of those were seen once. Of the sample, 0.95% to 1.3% is held by the ten largest clones. Sequencing was carried out using peripheral blood. The receptor set was obtained from a woman between 40 and 55 years old with COVID-19, enrolled during active disease.

This rearrangement joins TRBV9 to TRBJ1-2; 7 bases fit TRBD1. Germline CDR1 is SGDLS and CDR2 is YYNGEE. The CDR3 length is 15 residues. V was pared by 1 base and J by 1 base, with 4 bases of the junction left unmatched. The CDR3 protein is CASSVRDSFNYGYTF. CDR3 DNA: TGTGCCAGCAGCGTACGGGACAGCTTTAACTATGGCTACACCTTC.

V is TRBV7-9 and J is TRBJ2-2; D is ambiguous. The CDR3 length is 12 residues. V shed 6 bases and J shed 6 bases, with 8 bases lying between them. CDR1 is SEHNR and CDR2 is FQNEAQ in the germline V gene (reference sequence). The CDR3 reads CASRQTPGELFF. CDR3 coding DNA: TGTGCCAGCAGACAAACCCCCGGGGAGCTGTTTTTT.

The rearrangement joins TRBV9 to TRBJ1-2; D is ambiguous. The CDR3 is 12 residues long. The V gene lost 0 bases and the J gene lost 7 bases, with 7 bases spanning the gap. CDR1 is SGDLS, CDR2 YYNGEE, per germline. The CDR3 sequence is CASSVGAGGYTF. CDR3 DNA sequence: TGTGCCAGCAGCGTAGGGGCGGGTGGCTACACCTTC.

V usage is TRBV28 and J usage is TRBJ1-2; D ambiguous. V lost 3 bases, J lost 2 bases, and 10 bases lay in between. This CDR3 comprises 14 residues. In germline, CDR1 is MDHEN, CDR2 SYDVKM. For the CDR3, the DNA is TGTGCCAGCAGTTTGGCAAACGCCAACTATGGCTACACCTTC. Residues: CASSLANANYGYTF.

This clone was counted once. V is TRBV29-1 and J is TRBJ2-2, with D unclear. There are 11 residues in the CDR3. The V gene's germline CDR1 is SQVTM and CDR2 ANQGSEA. V was trimmed by 4 bases and J by 6 bases, leaving 6 bases between them. CDR3 in amino acids: CSVVRSGELFF. The CDR3 coding sequence is TGCAGCGTTGTGCGATCCGGGGAGCTGTTTTTT.

This chain joins TRBV18 and TRBJ1-1; weak D call: TRBD1 (5 bases). The germline V gene has CDR1 KGHSH and CDR2 LQKENI. Trimming removed 2 bases from V and 1 base from J, with 11 bases in between. The CDR3 is made up of 15 amino acids. The CDR3 sequence: CASSPVGAGNTEAFF. DNA for the CDR3: TGTGCCAGCTCACCAGTAGGGGCCGGGAACACTGAAGCTTTCTTT.

The chain recombines TRBV20-1 with TRBJ1-3, with D tentatively TRBD1 (6 bases). Trimming shortened V by 3 bases and J by 2 bases, and 11 bases separated the two germline ends. Germline CDR1 reads DFQATT; CDR2 reads SNEGSKA (reference sequence). The CDR3 sequence is 14 residues long. CDR3 in DNA: TGCAGTGCTAGTCGGGGGGCGGCTGGAAACACCATATATTTT. Protein sequence: CSASRGAAGNTIYF.

In its sample, this clone was seen once. This rearrangement joins TRBV7-2 to TRBJ1-2, with D tentatively TRBD1 (6 bases). Germline V CDR1 and CDR2: SGHTA, FQGNSA. The CDR3 is 14 residues long. The germline V and J ends were trimmed by 2 bases and 7 bases, with 14 bases remaining between them. The CDR3 DNA follows: TGTGCCAGCAGCTTAAGTTTGGGGGCGCTTGGCTACACCTTC. This translates into CASSLSLGALGYTF.

This rearrangement joins TRBV6-6 to TRBJ1-2; D is perhaps TRBD1 (5 bases). The V gene's germline CDR1 is MNHNY and CDR2 SVGAGI (reference sequence). Trimming removed 7 bases from V and 2 bases from J, with 14 bases in between. This CDR3 spans 14 amino acids. CDR3: CASTLSQGNYGYTF. CDR3 coding DNA: TGTGCCAGCACCCTCTCCCAGGGCAACTATGGCTACACCTTC.

The chain couples TRBV7-3 to TRBJ2-7; 10 bases align to TRBD2. Germline V lookup: CDR1 SGHTA, CDR2 FQGTGA. V was clipped by 5 bases and J by 2 bases; unmatched bases: 12. This CDR3 spans 17 amino acids. DNA for the CDR3: TGTGCCAGCAGCGCGACATCGGCTAGCGGGGGTGCCTACGAGCAGTACTTC. It encodes CASSATSASGGAYEQYF. Filled out from reference TRBV7-3 and TRBJ2-7, the complete variable domain reads GAGVSQTPSNKVTEKGKYVELRCDPISGHTALYWYRQSLGQGPEFLIYFQGTGAADDSGLPNDRFFAVRPEGSVSTLKIQRTERGDSAVYLCASSATSASGGAYEQYFGPGTRLTVT.

CDR3 loop: CASSARTSGIGEQFF. The CDR3 nucleotides read TGTGCCAGTAGTGCCCGGACTAGCGGGATAGGTGAGCAGTTCTTC. The rearrangement links TRBV19 to TRBJ2-1; 12 nucleotides match TRBD2. This CDR3 is 15 amino acids long. CDR1 and CDR2 (germline): LNHDA, SQIVND (reference sequence). V lost 5 bases and J lost 9; bases outside the gene matches: 8.

The rearrangement links TRBV18 to TRBJ2-2; TRBD2 matches 12 bases. CDR3 length equals 16 residues. The trim removed 4 bases at V and 5 bases at J, leaving 5 bases unmatched. CDR1 is KGHSH and CDR2 is LQKENI in the germline V gene. CDR3 sequence reads: CASSHYGTSGTGELFF. The CDR3 bases are TGTGCCAGCTCACACTACGGGACTAGCGGGACCGGGGAGCTGTTTTTT.

This clone has just a few counts. The J gene is TRBJ1-2, the V gene TRBV9; TRBD1 might be the D (6 bases). This CDR3 contains 15 residues. CDR1 SGDLS and CDR2 YYNGEE come from the germline V gene. V was shortened by 0 bases and J by 4 bases, with 13 bases between the two germline ends. CDR3 DNA sequence: TGTGCCAGCAGCGTAGCGCGGGGGGCCGTCTATGGCTACACCTTC. Translated, it gives CASSVARGAVYGYTF.

The chain carries TRBV27 and TRBJ1-2, with 10 bases fitting TRBD1. Per germline, CDR1 MNHEY and CDR2 SMNVEV (reference sequence). Trimming took 5 bases from V and 5 from J; bases not matched to a gene: 5. This CDR3 has 14 residues. This chain's CDR3 is CASSSGQGGYGYTF. DNA for the CDR3: TGTGCCAGCAGTAGCGGACAGGGGGGGTATGGCTACACCTTC.